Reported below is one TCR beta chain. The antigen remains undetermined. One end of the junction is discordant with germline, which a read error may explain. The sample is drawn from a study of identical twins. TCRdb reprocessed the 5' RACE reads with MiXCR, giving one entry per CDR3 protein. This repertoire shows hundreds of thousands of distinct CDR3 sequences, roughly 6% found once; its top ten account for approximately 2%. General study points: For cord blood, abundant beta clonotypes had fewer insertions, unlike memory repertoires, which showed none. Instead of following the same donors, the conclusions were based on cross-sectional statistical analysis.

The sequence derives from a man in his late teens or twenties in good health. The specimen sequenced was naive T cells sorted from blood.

CDR3 sequence reads: CSSSPWTGDEKLFF. CDR3 nucleotides: TGTTCCAGCAGCCCTTGGACAGGGGATGAAAAACTGTTTTTT. The chain joins TRBV7-9 to TRBJ1-4, with 9 bases that match TRBD1. CDR1 and CDR2 from the germline V gene are SEHNR and FQNEAQ (reference sequence). This CDR3 is 14 amino acids long.